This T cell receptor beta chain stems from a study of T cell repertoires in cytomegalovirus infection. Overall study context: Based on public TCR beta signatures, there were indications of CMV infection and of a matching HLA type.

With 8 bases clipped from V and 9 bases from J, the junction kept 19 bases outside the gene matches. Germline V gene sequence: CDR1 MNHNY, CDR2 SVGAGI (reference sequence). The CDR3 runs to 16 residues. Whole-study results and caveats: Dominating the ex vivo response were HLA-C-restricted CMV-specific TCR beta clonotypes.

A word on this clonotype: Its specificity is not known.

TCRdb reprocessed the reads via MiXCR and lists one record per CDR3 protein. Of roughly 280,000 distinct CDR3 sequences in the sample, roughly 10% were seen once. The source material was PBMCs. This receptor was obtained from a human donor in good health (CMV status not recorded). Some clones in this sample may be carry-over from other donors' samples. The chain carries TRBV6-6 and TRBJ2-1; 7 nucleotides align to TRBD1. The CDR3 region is CASSPGPGQRFSEQFF. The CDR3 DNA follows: TGTGCCAGCTCCCCCGGCCCGGGACAGAGGTTTAGTGAGCAGTTCTTC.